The 10 T cell receptor beta chains given below trace back to one sample, sequenced in a study of blood T cells in healthy people across ages. Together with a sample-barcoded 5' primer, a J-beta primer mix was included in a second PCR lasting about 7 to 11 cycles. MiXCR, applied by TCRdb to the 5' RACE reads, yields one record per CDR3 protein. This table holds over 950,000 distinct CDR3 sequences, about 51% found once. Sequenced: blood. These receptors originate from a woman aged 55-69 years in good health.

The chain links TRBV10-3 to TRBJ2-7; no clear D gene. This CDR3 comprises 12 residues. Between the trimmed V and J ends, which lost 11 bases and 4 bases, there was a span of 15 bases. From germline, CDR1 is ENHRY and CDR2 SYGVKD. In DNA form, the CDR3 reads TGTGCCGTTGTAGAGGCTTTATACGAGCAGTACTTC. Amino acid sequence: CAVVEALYEQYF.

The rearrangement links TRBV4-1 to TRBJ2-7; 8 nucleotides line up with TRBD2. Germline V gene lookup returns CDR1 MGHRA and CDR2 YSYEKL. The V gene end was trimmed by 2 bases and the J gene end by 0 bases; junction bases not matched to a gene: 6. This CDR3 has 16 amino acids. CDR3 DNA sequence: TGCGCCAGCAGCCAATGGGCGGGAGGAAACTCCTACGAGCAGTACTTC. This sequence encodes CASSQWAGGNSYEQYF.

Comments on this clonotype: The junction shows a germline mismatch at one end, possibly a read error. The chain carries TRBV28 and TRBJ2-3, with 7 positions matching TRBD1. The CDR3 is 16 amino acids. In germline, CDR1 is MDHEN, CDR2 SYDVKM. The CDR3 DNA reads as TGCGCCAGCAGTTTATGGGACAGCAGGAGGTCAGATACGCAGTATTTT. Amino acid sequence: CASSLWDSRRSDTQYF.

CDR3 bases: TGTGCCAGCAGCCCACAAGCGGGAGGGACCTACGAGCAGTACTTC. The encoded protein is CASSPQAGGTYEQYF. This chain connects TRBV7-8 to TRBJ2-7; 10 bases fit TRBD2. After removal of 5 bases from V and 2 bases from J, the junction contained 6 bases not matched to a gene. The CDR3 loop spans 15 amino acids. Germline V gene lookup returns CDR1 SGHVS and CDR2 FQNEAQ.

A remark on this clonotype: Just one base apart from a much larger clone, this may be a read error. The genes are TRBV20-1 and TRBJ2-5; the D gene is possibly TRBD2 (6 bases). Germline CDR1 DFQATT, CDR2 SNEGSKA (reference sequence). The CDR3 length is 13 residues. The CDR3 DNA is TGCAGTGCCCCATGGGACGGGGGAGAGACCCGGTACTTC. It encodes CSAPWDGGETRYF.

This chain links TRBV5-1 with TRBJ2-5; weak D call: TRBD2 (5 bases). This CDR3 spans 15 amino acids. The V end lost 4 bases, the J end lost 1 base, and 14 bases lay between the germline ends. The germline V gene encodes CDR1 SGHRS and CDR2 YFSETQ. The CDR3 DNA follows: TGCGCCAGCAGCCGCCTCGGAGGTCCCCAAGAGACCCAGTACTTC. It specifies CASSRLGGPQETQYF.

The chain employs TRBV27 and TRBJ1-1; 8 bases are a match to TRBD1. The CDR3 runs 14 residues. Germline trimming cut 4 bases from V and 8 bases from J; bases unmatched to any gene: 9. Germline loops: CDR1 MNHEY, CDR2 SMNVEV (reference sequence). CDR3 DNA: TGTGCCAGCAGTTATAGAATGGACAGGGCCGAAGCTTTCTTT. Translating gives CASSYRMDRAEAFF.

The chain links TRBV15 to TRBJ2-5; D unclear. Germline CDR1 reads LNHNV; CDR2 reads YYDKDF (reference sequence). The CDR3 length is 14 residues. Trimming took 0 bases from V and 5 from J, leaving 10 bases between them. CDR3 sequence reads: CATSRDRSTETQYF. The CDR3 nucleotides read TGTGCCACCAGCAGAGATAGATCCACGGAGACCCAGTACTTC.

This chain joins TRBV6-1 and TRBJ2-4, with TRBD1 as a possible D gene (5 bases). The J call may be wrong; the DNA end is better matched by TRBJ2-7. This CDR3 has 14 amino acids. Germline CDR1 is MNHNS and CDR2 is SASEGT. The CDR3 is CASSEGHSFYEQYF. The DNA for the CDR3 is TGTGCCAGCAGTGAGGGGCACAGCTTCTACGAGCAGTACTTC.

The V gene is TRBV7-2, the J gene TRBJ2-3, with 8 bases lining up with TRBD2. The CDR3 is made up of 17 amino acids. Trimming at V came to 1 base and at J to 5 bases, leaving 11 bases not matched to a gene. Germline loops: CDR1 SGHTA, CDR2 FQGNSA. The CDR3 DNA follows: TGTGCCAGCAGCTTAGGTGGAGCGGGAGTAGGTCAAGATACGCAGTATTTT. It codes for CASSLGGAGVGQDTQYF.